This paragraph reports one T cell receptor (beta chain). These data come from a study of T cell changes during pregnancy in multiple sclerosis. The ends were cut back, 6 bases at V and 0 bases at J, with 8 bases in the middle. The V gene's germline CDR1 is SGHTA and CDR2 FQGNSA. There are 13 residues in the CDR3. Assay: immunoSEQ multiplex PCR; the TCRdb copy retains only in-frame clones and omits some. The sample shows about 47,000 clones, around 90% of them seen only once. The origin of this receptor is a female donor with multiple sclerosis, enrolled in a pregnancy study. The specimen was peripheral blood, collected in the first trimester of pregnancy. The V gene is TRBV7-2, the J gene TRBJ1-2; no reliable D call. DNA of the CDR3: TGTGCCAGCAGTCCAGACACTAACTATGGCTACACCTTC. Amino acid sequence: CASSPDTNYGYTF.